The clone carrying this TCR beta chain was detected once. Antigen unknown. The data were taken from a study of cytomegalovirus exposure and HLA in healthy donors. Study-wide points: CMV serostatus alone was available as immune exposure information. Accurate predictions that matched the HLA-A and HLA-B alleles of most subjects were reportedly made from TCR beta sequences.

Healthy donors of bone marrow made up the group. Use of 60 Vbeta and 13 Jbeta primers characterized the PCR. Profiling relied on immunoSEQ multiplex PCR, and the TCRdb table lists in-frame clones only, not all of them. The table lists about 100,000 clones, about 76% of them singletons. The sample consisted of PBMCs. This receptor was identified in a woman aged 70-85 years in good health and CMV-seropositive.

The CDR3 DNA reads TGTGCCAGCAGCTTCCAGGGCGAGCAGCCCCAGCATTTT. It yields the protein CASSFQGEQPQHF. This chain links TRBV7-9 with TRBJ1-5; possible D gene TRBD1, 5 bases. Germline-derived CDR1 and CDR2 are SEHNR and FQNEAQ (reference sequence). This CDR3 is 13 amino acids long. Trimming pared 3 bases from V and 7 bases from J, leaving 10 bases between.